A selection of T cell receptor beta chains follows, all from one sample in a study of OX40 agonist ivuxolimab in advanced cancers. The assay was immunoSEQ multiplex PCR, and TCRdb's table has in-frame clones only and misses some. The sample includes 55,000 to 80,000 clones, 85% of them seen just once. Sequenced here: CD4+ or CD8+ T cells sorted from blood, sampled in a trial of the OX40 agonist ivuxolimab. The receptors were sampled from an adult with an advanced solid tumor such as melanoma, head and neck, liver or kidney cancer. Each CDR3 is given with its conserved first and last residue. D genes are given only for firm matches. Clone size is shown for a subset of rows, as once, few, many or a class of expanded clone.

>TRBJ2-7|-|TRBV2|-
CASGKTGLDHF
TGTGCCAGCGGGAAGACAGGCCTGGATCATTTC
>TRBJ1-1|-|TRBV25-1|-
CASSVNTEAFF
TGTGCCAGCAGTGTGAACACTGAAGCTTTCTTT
>TRBJ2-5|-|TRBV20-1|-
CSGQIQETQYF
TGCAGTGGTCAGATACAAGAGACCCAGTACTTC
>TRBJ1-6|TRBD1|TRBV7-8|-
CASSLVTGVNSPLHF
TGTGCCAGCAGCTTAGTAACAGGGGTTAATTCACCCCTCCACTTT
>TRBJ2-7|-|TRBV6-5|-
CASSFRGHEQYF
TGTGCCAGCAGTTTCAGGGGTCACGAGCAGTACTTC
>TRBJ2-3|TRBD2|TRBV27|-
CASRRLAGEGADTQYF
TGTGCCAGCAGGCGACTAGCGGGAGAGGGGGCAGATACGCAGTATTTT
>TRBJ2-7|TRBD2|TRBV7-9|-
CASSLGRDVYEQYF
TGTGCCAGCAGCTTGGGGAGGGACGTCTACGAGCAGTACTTC
>TRBJ2-2|-|TRBV6-5|-
CASSYSRGGELFF
TGTGCCAGCAGTTACTCGCGGGGCGGGGAGCTGTTTTTT
>TRBJ1-1|TRBD1|TRBV6-6|once
CASSKTGFGNTEAFF
TGTGCCAGCAGTAAGACAGGGTTCGGGAACACTGAAGCTTTCTTT
>TRBJ1-2|-|TRBV7-3|-
CASSLNPANYGYTF
TGTGCCAGCAGCTTAAATCCAGCAAACTATGGCTACACCTTC
>TRBJ2-3|TRBD2|TRBV19|few
CASSIVGGSGDTQYF
TGTGCCAGTAGTATCGTTGGCGGGAGCGGAGATACGCAGTATTTT
>TRBJ2-5|-|TRBV6-5|-
CASSPYEAQETQYF
TGTGCCAGCAGTCCCTATGAGGCCCAAGAGACCCAGTACTTC
>TRBJ2-1|-|TRBV18|-
CASSPRHNEQFF
TGTGCCAGCTCACCACGGCACAATGAGCAGTTCTTC
>TRBJ1-5|-|TRBV2|-
CASRPQDSFNQPQHF
TGTGCCAGCAGGCCCCAGGACAGCTTCAATCAGCCCCAGCATTTT
>TRBJ2-5|-|TRBV10-2|-
CASSELGQGRETQYF
TGCGCCAGCAGTGAACTGGGGCAGGGGAGGGAGACCCAGTACTTC
>TRBJ2-1|-|TRBV6-1|-
CASRSPNEQFF
TGTGCCAGCAGATCTCCGAATGAGCAGTTCTTC
>TRBJ2-5|TRBD2|TRBV7-9|-
CASSLILAGGAETQYF
TGTGCCAGCAGCCTCATACTAGCGGGAGGGGCAGAGACCCAGTACTTC
>TRBJ2-2|-|TRBV2|-
CATGREATGELFF
TGTGCCACAGGCAGGGAGGCCACCGGGGAGCTGTTTTTT
>TRBJ2-5|-|TRBV28|-
CASLGETQYF
TGTGCCAGCCTGGGAGAGACCCAGTACTTC
>TRBJ2-3|TRBD2|TRBV27|once
CASSLYGGGVDTQYF
TGTGCCAGCAGTTTATACGGCGGGGGTGTGGATACGCAGTATTTT
>TRBJ2-7|TRBD1|TRBV6-1|once
CASSVTGGTYEQYF
TGTGCCAGCAGTGTAACAGGGGGCACTTACGAGCAGTACTTC
>TRBJ1-2|TRBD1|TRBV19|-
CASNLRGGEDYGYTF
TGTGCCAGTAACCTTAGAGGGGGCGAGGACTATGGCTACACCTTC
>TRBJ2-3|TRBD1|TRBV15|-
CATSLRDRGTDTQYF
TGTGCCACCAGCCTCCGGGACAGGGGCACAGATACGCAGTATTTT
>TRBJ1-5|-|TRBV19|-
CALGPGHSNQPQHF
TGTGCCCTCGGACCGGGACACTCGAATCAGCCCCAGCATTTT
>TRBJ1-1|TRBD1|TRBV11-1|once
CASSADRGRAFF
TGTGCCAGCAGCGCGGACAGGGGGCGGGCTTTCTTT
>TRBJ2-7|TRBD2|TRBV5-1|-
CASSPGGLSSYEQYF
TGCGCCAGCAGCCCGGGGGGACTTAGCTCCTACGAGCAGTACTTC
>TRBJ2-1|TRBD2|TRBV19|-
CASSTGYGTSGRGSSYNEQFF
TGTGCCAGTAGTACGGGGTATGGGACTAGCGGGAGGGGGAGCTCCTACAATGAGCAGTTCTTC
>TRBJ1-5|TRBD1|TRBV2|-
CASNLDSQGGNQPQHF
TGTGCCAGCAACCTAGATTCACAGGGGGGCAATCAGCCCCAGCATTTT
>TRBJ1-2|TRBD1|TRBV15|-
CATSRGDRDRGYTF
TGTGCCACCAGCAGAGGGGACAGGGATCGTGGCTACACCTTC
>TRBJ2-5|-|TRBV13|-
CASSRAQETQYF
TGTGCCAGCAGCCGTGCCCAAGAGACCCAGTACTTC
>TRBJ2-4|-|TRBV18|-
CASSPSDNLNIQYF
TGTGCCAGCTCACCATCGGACAACCTAAACATTCAGTACTTC
>TRBJ2-5|TRBD1|TRBV5-4|-
CASSLARDRGLETQYF
TGTGCCAGCAGCTTGGCCCGGGACAGGGGGCTGGAGACCCAGTACTTC
>TRBJ1-6|-|TRBV5-1|-
CASSLGTARDSPLHF
TGCGCCAGCAGCTTGGGAACCGCCCGGGATTCACCCCTCCACTTT
>TRBJ2-7|TRBD2|TRBV5-1|-
CASSLALAGGDEQYF
TGCGCCAGCAGCTTGGCCCTAGCGGGGGGGGACGAGCAGTACTTC
>TRBJ2-5|TRBD2|TRBV19|-
CASSSDSGGTQYF
TGTGCCAGTTCCTCGGACTCGGGGGGGACCCAGTACTTC
>TRBJ1-1|-|TRBV11-2|-
CASSFLYRDTEAFF
TGTGCCAGCAGCTTCCTTTATAGGGACACTGAAGCTTTCTTT
>TRBJ1-5|-|TRBV7-8|-
CASSPRENQPQHF
TGTGCCAGCAGCCCCAGGGAAAATCAGCCCCAGCATTTT
>TRBJ1-5|TRBD1|TRBV19|many
CASSITGGVNQPQHF
TGTGCCAGTAGTATAACAGGGGGCGTCAATCAGCCCCAGCATTTT
>TRBJ1-5|-|TRBV19|few
CASSMRVGTLVEPQHF
TGTGCCAGTAGTATGAGAGTCGGGACCCTCGTAGAGCCCCAGCATTTT
>TRBJ1-5|TRBD1|TRBV30|-
CAWSPPGGTNQPQHF
TGTGCCTGGAGCCCCCCAGGGGGCACTAATCAGCCCCAGCATTTT
>TRBJ2-7|-|TRBV15|-
CATSTRWDEQYF
TGTGCCACCAGCACTAGGTGGGACGAGCAGTACTTC
>TRBJ2-5|-|TRBV15|-
CATSPQRLALETQYF
TGTGCCACCAGCCCCCAGAGATTAGCTCTAGAGACCCAGTACTTC
>TRBJ2-7|-|TRBV30|-
CAWRDDRFSYEQYF
TGTGCCTGGAGGGATGACAGGTTTTCCTACGAGCAGTACTTC
>TRBJ2-2|-|TRBV29-1|few
CSVEDRFSDEGTGELFF
TGCAGCGTTGAAGATCGATTTAGTGACGAGGGGACCGGGGAGCTGTTTTTT
>TRBJ2-2|TRBD2|TRBV7-3|-
CASSLLLASGELFF
TGTGCCAGCAGCTTACTACTAGCGTCCGGGGAGCTGTTTTTT
>TRBJ2-7|-|TRBV2|few
CASTAGYEQYF
TGTGCCAGCACGGCAGGCTACGAGCAGTACTTC
>TRBJ2-3|-|TRBV5-1|-
CASSLKGTDTQYF
TGCGCCAGCAGCTTGAAAGGCACAGATACGCAGTATTTT
>TRBJ2-2|TRBD2|TRBV11-3|-
CASSYGRREGPGELFF
TGTGCCAGCAGCTACGGACGGCGGGAGGGACCCGGGGAGCTGTTTTTT
>TRBJ1-5|TRBD1|TRBV5-4|-
CASSQGGQEYQPQHF
TGTGCCAGCAGCCAAGGGGGACAGGAATATCAGCCCCAGCATTTT
>TRBJ2-7|TRBD1|TRBV6-5|-
CASSPDRDMYEQYF
TGTGCCAGCAGTCCGGACAGGGATATGTACGAGCAGTACTTC
>TRBJ2-5|-|TRBV27|-
CASSLWPFETQYF
TGTGCCAGCAGTTTATGGCCCTTTGAGACCCAGTACTTC
>TRBJ1-3|-|TRBV18|-
CASSPRVEGNTIYF
TGTGCCAGCTCACCCCGGGTTGAGGGAAACACCATATATTTT
>TRBJ2-7|-|TRBV5-1|-
CASSLGQTFVEQYF
TGCGCCAGCAGCTTGGGACAGACTTTTGTCGAGCAGTACTTC
>TRBJ2-3|-|TRBV28|-
CASTPPGDFRFVDTQYF
TGTGCCAGCACCCCCCCCGGGGACTTTCGTTTTGTAGATACGCAGTATTTT
>TRBJ1-1|-|TRBV28|once
CASSSGTKNTEAFF
TGTGCCAGCAGTTCCGGGACAAAGAACACTGAAGCTTTCTTT
>TRBJ1-1|-|TRBV20-1|-
CSARTSTEAFF
TGCAGTGCTAGAACCAGCACTGAAGCTTTCTTT